Below are 18 T cell receptor beta chains sequenced from a single sample in a study of shared clonotypes between healthy human individuals. The assay was immunoSEQ multiplex PCR, and TCRdb's table has in-frame clones only and misses some. This table holds more than 1 million clones, approximately 78% found once. Material: memory CD4+ T cells from PBMCs. Specified subset: CD45RA-negative fraction. Source of these receptors: a young man in good health. Some clones in this sample may be carry-over from other donors' samples.

Note on this clone: A much larger clone is a single base away; this may be a read error. Other nucleotide sequences from this sample produce the same CDR3. This rearrangement joins TRBV2 to TRBJ1-1; D unresolved. This CDR3 is built from 12 residues. Per the germline V gene, CDR1 is SNHLY and CDR2 is FYNNEI. V lost 3 bases to trimming and J lost 3 bases, with 5 bases between them. The CDR3 bases are TGTGCCAGCAGTGAGGGCGACACTGAAGCTTTCTTT. Its translation: CASSEGDTEAFF.

This clone was recorded many times. Compared with germline, one end of the junction differs, possibly owing to a read error. This chain links TRBV5-6 with TRBJ2-7, with 8 positions matching TRBD2. This CDR3 contains 12 residues. CDR1 SGHDT and CDR2 YYEEEE come from the germline V gene. The CDR3 is CASSKAASGSYF. Written as DNA, the CDR3 is TGTGCCAGCAGCAAGGCGGCCAGCGGGAGTTATTTC. The variable domain in full, completed from reference TRBV5-6 and TRBJ2-7, reads DAGVTQSPTHLIKTRGQQVTLRCSPKSGHDTVSWYQQALGQGPQFIFQYYEEEERQRGNFPDRFSGHQFPNYSSELNVNALLLGDSALYLCASSKAASGSYFGPGTRLTVT.

This chain connects TRBV7-9 to TRBJ1-2; D call uncertain. Germline CDR1 SEHNR, CDR2 FQNEAQ (reference sequence). There are 12 residues in the CDR3. The V and J ends lost 2 bases and 7 bases respectively, with 8 bases between them. The CDR3: CASSLRGPGYTF. The CDR3, as DNA: TGTGCCAGCAGCTTACGAGGCCCTGGCTACACCTTC.

This sequence joins TRBV28 and TRBJ2-7; D is uncertain. V lost 8 bases and J 4 bases, leaving 21 bases between the germline ends. In germline, CDR1 is MDHEN, CDR2 SYDVKM. This CDR3 contains 15 residues. The CDR3 sequence: CASGVLSPGKYEQYF. In DNA form, the CDR3 reads TGTGCCAGCGGAGTTTTAAGCCCTGGCAAGTACGAGCAGTACTTC.

This sequence joins TRBV15 and TRBJ2-5; D remains ambiguous. There are 15 residues in the CDR3. Germline-derived CDR1 and CDR2 are LNHNV and YYDKDF (reference sequence). V lost 0 bases, J lost 4 bases, and 12 bases lay in between. The CDR3 region is CATSRDVGTSETQYF. The CDR3 DNA is TGTGCCACCAGCAGAGACGTCGGCACATCAGAGACCCAGTACTTC.

Concerning this clone: With a far larger clone one base away, a read error is the likely cause. The rearrangement links TRBV7-6 to TRBJ1-1; D gene ambiguous. The V and J ends lost 1 base and 1 base respectively, with 7 bases between them. This CDR3 is 14 amino acids long. In germline, CDR1 is SGHVS, CDR2 FNYEAQ. The CDR3 nucleotides read TGTGCCAGCAGCTTAGGAGGGAAGAACACTGAAGCTTTCTTT. This translates into CASSLGGKNTEAFF.

The rearrangement joins TRBV28 to TRBJ2-6; 8 nucleotides align to TRBD1. The CDR3 spans 20 residues. The germline V gene has CDR1 MDHEN and CDR2 SYDVKM. V shed 2 bases and J 2 bases; nucleotides not matched to a gene: 14. The CDR3 protein is CASSLTVRTGRGTGANVLTF. The CDR3 DNA sequence: TGTGCCAGCAGTTTAACCGTTAGGACAGGGCGAGGCACTGGGGCCAACGTCCTGACTTTC.

The chain carries TRBV18 and TRBJ2-7, with TRBD1 matching 8 bases. CDR1 is KGHSH and CDR2 is LQKENI in the germline V gene. The ends lost 0 bases at V and 3 bases at J; junction bases unmatched: 4. CDR3 size: 15 residues. The CDR3 coding sequence is TGTGCCAGCTCACCACCGACAGGGGAAGGCTACGAGCAGTACTTC. Translating gives CASSPPTGEGYEQYF.

V usage is TRBV27 and J usage is TRBJ1-5, with 8 bases matching TRBD1. Losses at the gene ends were 5 bases for V and 10 bases for J; bases not matched to a gene: 13. CDR1 is MNHEY, CDR2 SMNVEV, per germline (reference sequence). CDR3 size: 15 residues. The CDR3 region has the DNA TGTGCCAGCAGTCCCATCGGGGCAGGGGGCAGTCCCCAGCATTTT. Protein product: CASSPIGAGGSPQHF.

V gene TRBV4-2 combines with J gene TRBJ2-1; TRBD1 or TRBD2 may be the D gene (5 bases each). The V end lost 4 bases, the J end lost 8 bases, and 12 bases lay between the germline ends. Per the germline V gene, CDR1 is LGHNA and CDR2 is YNFKEQ. The length of the CDR3 is 13 residues. The CDR3 sequence: CASSPMGVDEQFF. CDR3 nucleotide sequence: TGTGCCAGCAGCCCCATGGGGGTAGATGAGCAGTTCTTC.

The chain is built from TRBV7-6 and TRBJ2-5, with a tentative D call TRBD2 (5 bases). CDR3 length: 16 residues. Germline CDR1 and CDR2: SGHVS and FNYEAQ. The ends were cut back, 5 bases at V and 5 bases at J, with 21 bases in the middle. In nucleotides, the CDR3 is TGTGCCAGCAGCCCCGTTTGGGGAGCGGATGAGGAGACCCAGTACTTC. This sequence encodes CASSPVWGADEETQYF.

This chain connects TRBV11-2 to TRBJ2-5; a possible D gene is TRBD2 (5 bases). The germline V and J ends were trimmed by 1 base and 3 bases, with 6 bases remaining between them. Germline CDR1 and CDR2: SGHAT and FQNNGV. There are 13 residues in the CDR3. The CDR3 region has the DNA TGTGCCAGCAGCTTAGTGCGGGAAGAGACCCAGTACTTC. It yields the protein CASSLVREETQYF. Drawing the rest from reference TRBV11-2 and TRBJ2-5, the complete variable domain is EAGVAQSPRYKIIEKRQSVAFWCNPISGHATLYWYQQILGQGPKLLIQFQNNGVVDDSQLPKDRFSAERLKGVDSTLKIQPAKLEDSAVYLCASSLVREETQYFGPGTRLLVL.

This clone has ten or more counts. This sequence joins TRBV30 and TRBJ1-4, with D hard to call. V lost 2 bases and J 8 bases, leaving 21 bases between the germline ends. This CDR3 region has 16 residues. Germline V lookup: CDR1 GTSNPN, CDR2 SVGIG (reference sequence). This CDR3 is CAWSSEPNREREKLFF. As DNA, the CDR3 is TGTGCCTGGAGTTCAGAGCCCAATCGAGAAAGAGAAAAACTGTTTTTT.

This chain links TRBV19 with TRBJ1-2; tentative D call: TRBD1 (6 bases). The CDR3 loop spans 17 amino acids. Trimming removed 7 bases at V and 0 bases at J, with 21 bases between. CDR1 and CDR2 (germline): LNHDA, SQIVND (reference sequence). The CDR3 nucleotides are TGTGCCAGTACCGACAGGCGGAGCGCTCCGACTAACTATGGCTACACCTTC. This sequence encodes CASTDRRSAPTNYGYTF.

This clone appeared many times. The V call is TRBV5-1, the J call TRBJ1-3; D not resolved. V lost 0 bases to trimming and J lost 0 bases, with 4 bases between them. CDR1 SGHRS and CDR2 YFSETQ come from the germline V gene. The CDR3 runs 14 residues. The CDR3, as DNA: TGCGCCAGCAGCTTGGACAGCTCTGGAAACACCATATATTTT. Its translation: CASSLDSSGNTIYF.

This chain uses TRBV27 with TRBJ2-1; D uncertain. V was clipped by 7 bases and J by 2 bases, with 9 bases between them. There are 13 residues in the CDR3. Germline V gene lookup returns CDR1 MNHEY and CDR2 SMNVEV (reference sequence). CDR3 region: CASIATPYNEQFF. CDR3 sequence (DNA): TGTGCCAGCATAGCTACACCCTACAATGAGCAGTTCTTC.

The chain employs TRBV25-1 and TRBJ2-7, with 8 bases identical to TRBD2. Germline loops: CDR1 MGHDK, CDR2 SYGVNS. Trimming cost V 4 bases and J 6 bases; bases outside gene matches: 2. This CDR3 comprises 12 residues. The CDR3 here is CASSGAGGEQYF. CDR3 DNA sequence: TGTGCCAGCAGTGGTGCGGGGGGCGAGCAGTACTTC.

This clone was seen at least ten times. At one end, the junction sequence differs from germline, possibly due to a read error. The chain carries TRBV11-2 and TRBJ2-7, with D possibly called TRBD1 or TRBD2 (6 bases each). CDR3 length: 15 residues. The germline V gene has CDR1 SGHAT and CDR2 FQNNGV. The CDR3 DNA reads TGTGCCAGCAGCAAAGGGCGTCCACAGGGCTCGGTAGCGGACTTC. As protein: CASSKGRPQGSVADF.